This record covers a single T cell receptor beta chain. Its antigen remains unidentified. The data are from a study of cytomegalovirus exposure and HLA in healthy donors. Study-level results: Exclusion applied to some V segments, including TRBV6-2 and TRBV6-3, as they were indistinguishable. Later, an analysis showed that TCR beta chains associated with HLA were more clonally expanded than others that were equally common. When presence/absence was analysed, sequencing depth was taken to be roughly uniform across donors. Fewer N-insertions than the roughly 630-donor mean were reportedly shown by an Asian-associated ancestry cluster in a later analysis.

CDR1 MDHEN and CDR2 SYDVKM come from the germline V gene. V was pared by 2 bases and J by 9 bases, with 18 bases of the junction left unmatched. This CDR3 region has 18 residues. The PCR employed 60 Vbeta primers together with 13 Jbeta primers. Assay: immunoSEQ multiplex PCR; the TCRdb copy retains only in-frame clones and omits some. The sample records over 90,000 clones, 70% to 75% being singletons. The sequencing sample was made of PBMCs. The receptor was isolated from a man between 40 and 49 years old in good health and CMV-seronegative. The chain joins TRBV28 to TRBJ2-1, with 8 bases that match TRBD1. The CDR3 sequence is CASSLNGLRDRMFGEQFF. CDR3 sequence (DNA): TGTGCCAGCAGTTTAAATGGTCTGCGGGACAGGATGTTCGGTGAGCAGTTCTTC. The whole variable domain, remainder taken from reference TRBV28 and TRBJ2-1, is DVKVTQSSRYLVKRTGEKVFLECVQDMDHENMFWYRQDPGLGLRLIYFSYDVKMKEKGDIPEGYSVSREKKERFSLILESASTNQTSMYLCASSLNGLRDRMFGEQFFGPGTRLTVL.